The rows below give T cell receptor beta chains drawn from one sample of a study of CD8+ T cells in alopecia areata. The method was immunoSEQ multiplex PCR; TCRdb's version includes in-frame clones alone and lacks a portion of them. In the table there are 150,000 or so clones, around 47% of which are singletons. Sequencing was performed on CD4+ T cells sorted from blood. The receptors here all came from a human donor with alopecia areata. CDR3s include the opening cysteine and the closing phenylalanine or tryptophan. A D gene is named only where the DNA matches it firmly. Expanded clones are given a class, and other clones once, few, many or no size at all.

V	D	J	size	CDR3	DNA
TRBV5-6	TRBD2	TRBJ2-1	few	CASSLAVTSGSRNEQFF	TGTGCCAGCAGCTTGGCCGTTACTAGCGGGAGTCGCAATGAGCAGTTCTTC
TRBV10-3	NA	TRBJ1-4	few	CAIRDRFNEKLFF	TGTGCCATCAGGGACAGATTTAATGAAAAACTGTTTTTT
TRBV9	TRBD2	TRBJ2-1	NA	CASSVLGGSGSRDEQFF	TGTGCCAGCAGCGTACTAGGGGGGAGCGGGAGTAGGGATGAGCAGTTCTTC
TRBV29-1	NA	TRBJ2-7	few	CSVEFGPVGPNNEQYF	TGCAGCGTTGAATTCGGACCCGTCGGCCCCAATAACGAGCAGTACTTC
TRBV29-1	NA	TRBJ2-1	few	CSAGRQGYNEQFF	TGCAGCGCTGGGCGGCAGGGATACAATGAGCAGTTCTTC
TRBV29-1	NA	TRBJ2-1	NA	CSVGLGDNEQFF	TGCAGCGTGGGACTGGGGGACAATGAGCAGTTCTTC
TRBV7-9	TRBD1	TRBJ2-7	NA	CASSSPQPDRFYEQYF	TGTGCCAGCAGCTCTCCCCAGCCGGACAGGTTCTACGAGCAGTACTTC
TRBV19	NA	TRBJ2-1	few	CASSIESGNEQFF	TGTGCCAGTAGTATAGAATCCGGAAATGAGCAGTTCTTC
TRBV30	NA	TRBJ1-2	NA	CAWSDPRGYNYGYTF	TGTGCCTGGAGTGATCCTAGGGGCTACAACTATGGCTACACCTTC
TRBV2	NA	TRBJ2-5	NA	CASSEDTGTLETQYF	TGTGCCAGCAGTGAAGATACCGGGACACTCGAGACCCAGTACTTC
TRBV29-1	NA	TRBJ1-2	NA	CSVEGAGGYTF	TGCAGCGTTGAGGGGGCAGGCGGCTACACCTTC
TRBV5-1	TRBD1	TRBJ2-7	NA	CASSTGAVSYEQYF	TGCGCCAGTTCTACAGGGGCGGTTTCCTACGAGCAGTACTTC
TRBV7-9	NA	TRBJ2-3	few	CASSSRGTDTQYF	TGTGCCAGCAGTTCCAGGGGCACAGATACGCAGTATTTT
TRBV4-1	NA	TRBJ1-1	NA	CASSQAERNTEAFF	TGCGCCAGCAGCCAAGCTGAGCGGAACACTGAAGCTTTCTTT
TRBV6-5	NA	TRBJ1-2	NA	CASSKMGVDYGYTF	TGTGCCAGCAGCAAGATGGGGGTGGACTATGGCTACACCTTC
TRBV5-1	NA	TRBJ1-1	NA	CASSLLGSRGARTEAFF	TGCGCCAGCAGCTTGCTCGGTTCTCGGGGGGCGAGGACTGAAGCTTTCTTT
TRBV27	NA	TRBJ2-7	NA	CASSTHPGAYEQYF	TGTGCCAGCAGTACCCACCCGGGGGCCTACGAGCAGTACTTC
TRBV5-1	NA	TRBJ2-7	few	CASSLEVGEQYF	TGCGCCAGCAGCTTGGAAGTTGGCGAGCAGTACTTC
TRBV18	NA	TRBJ2-3	NA	CASSPAADTQYF	TGTGCCAGCTCACCTGCTGCGGATACGCAGTATTTT
TRBV29-1	NA	TRBJ2-7	NA	CSAGWSAYEQYF	TGCAGTGCTGGATGGAGTGCCTACGAGCAGTACTTC
TRBV27	TRBD1	TRBJ2-7	few	CASSPSFSNRGPTYEQYF	TGTGCCAGCAGTCCGTCTTTCTCGAACAGGGGGCCCACCTACGAGCAGTACTTC
TRBV9	NA	TRBJ1-4	few	CASSFREEEEKLFF	TGTGCCAGCAGCTTCAGGGAAGAGGAAGAAAAACTGTTTTTT
TRBV25-1	TRBD1	TRBJ1-5	NA	CASSESGGINQPQHF	TGTGCCAGCAGTGAATCAGGGGGCATAAATCAGCCCCAGCATTTT
TRBV7-3	NA	TRBJ2-5	NA	CASSRDMKETQYF	TGTGCCAGCAGTCGGGACATGAAAGAGACCCAGTACTTC
TRBV4-1	TRBD2	TRBJ2-1	NA	CASRTLAGAALEQFF	TGCGCCAGCCGAACACTAGCGGGAGCGGCCCTTGAGCAGTTCTTC
TRBV28	TRBD2	TRBJ2-1	NA	CASKEGGPSNEQFF	TGTGCCAGCAAGGAGGGAGGGCCCTCGAATGAGCAGTTCTTC
TRBV7-3	NA	TRBJ1-5	NA	CASSAPGGANSNQPQHF	TGTGCCAGCAGCGCCCCGGGGGGGGCAAATAGCAATCAGCCCCAGCATTTT
TRBV7-2	TRBD2	TRBJ2-2	few	CASSAGLAVNTGELFF	TGTGCCAGCAGCGCGGGACTAGCGGTCAACACCGGGGAGCTGTTTTTT
TRBV19	NA	TRBJ1-2	few	CASRNVDRTSPGYTF	TGTGCCAGTAGAAACGTCGACAGGACGAGTCCCGGCTACACCTTC
TRBV6-6	NA	TRBJ2-1	NA	CASTAGNEQFF	TGTGCCAGCACCGCGGGAAATGAGCAGTTCTTC
TRBV5-4	TRBD2	TRBJ2-5	NA	CASSKTSGRERETQYF	TGTGCCAGCAGCAAGACTAGCGGGAGGGAGCGAGAGACCCAGTACTTC
TRBV4-1	NA	TRBJ2-1	few	CASSQVLIRNEQFF	TGCGCCAGCAGCCAAGTTTTGATCCGGAATGAGCAGTTCTTC
TRBV29-1	TRBD2	TRBJ2-7	NA	CSVDTSGSHEQYF	TGCAGCGTGGATACTAGCGGGAGCCACGAGCAGTACTTC
TRBV25-1	TRBD2	TRBJ2-1	NA	CASSESGRGYEQFF	TGTGCCAGCAGTGAATCCGGGAGGGGGTATGAGCAGTTCTTC
TRBV5-1	TRBD1	TRBJ2-7	once	CASSSTGDYEQYF	TGCGCCAGCAGCTCCACAGGGGACTACGAGCAGTACTTC
TRBV6-6	NA	TRBJ2-3	NA	CASSSTQGNTQYF	TGTGCCAGCAGTTCTACCCAGGGGAACACGCAGTATTTT
TRBV18	NA	TRBJ1-1	NA	CASPRRVAAFF	TGTGCCAGCCCCCGTCGAGTAGCAGCTTTCTTT
TRBV5-1	TRBD2	TRBJ2-1	NA	CASMGVSGRNEQFF	TGCGCCAGCATGGGGGTTAGCGGGAGGAATGAGCAGTTCTTC
TRBV6-5	NA	TRBJ2-2	few	CASGNTGELFF	TGTGCCAGCGGCAACACCGGGGAGCTGTTTTTT
TRBV7-3	TRBD2	TRBJ2-1	few	CASSPGGSGRPNNEQFF	TGTGCCAGCAGCCCGGGCGGTAGCGGGAGGCCTAACAATGAGCAGTTCTTC
TRBV29-1	NA	TRBJ2-5	NA	CSVGQRVGTQYF	TGCAGCGTTGGTCAGCGGGTAGGGACCCAGTACTTC
TRBV20-1	NA	TRBJ1-1	few	CSAQGVAAFF	TGCAGTGCCCAAGGGGTGGCAGCTTTCTTT
TRBV18	TRBD1	TRBJ2-7	few	CASSPGTVTYEQYF	TGTGCCAGCTCCCCCGGGACAGTTACCTACGAGCAGTACTTC
TRBV5-4	NA	TRBJ2-7	NA	CASSLVKEGYEQYF	TGTGCCAGCAGCTTGGTTAAAGAGGGCTACGAGCAGTACTTC
TRBV6-6	TRBD1	TRBJ2-7	few	CASSEPGQGVEQYF	TGTGCCAGCAGCGAGCCGGGACAGGGAGTCGAGCAGTACTTC
TRBV29-1	NA	TRBJ1-4	NA	CSVGTTNEKLFF	TGCAGCGTTGGCACAACTAATGAAAAACTGTTTTTT
TRBV2	NA	TRBJ2-6	few	CASSGPWGVLTF	TGTGCCAGCAGTGGCCCGTGGGGCGTCCTGACTTTC
TRBV29-1	TRBD2	TRBJ2-5	few	CSVEGRGSEETQYF	TGCAGCGTTGAGGGGAGGGGCTCGGAAGAGACCCAGTACTTC
TRBV2	NA	TRBJ2-1	NA	CASRGGGRLYEQFF	TGTGCCAGCAGGGGGGGCGGGCGCCTATATGAGCAGTTCTTC
TRBV11-2	NA	TRBJ1-1	NA	CASSSGGGTGNTEAFF	TGTGCCAGCAGCTCTGGAGGGGGGACGGGGAACACTGAAGCTTTCTTT
TRBV30	TRBD2	TRBJ2-1	NA	CAWRLAGGPRNEQFF	TGTGCCTGGAGGCTAGCGGGAGGTCCCCGGAATGAGCAGTTCTTC
TRBV23-1	NA	TRBJ2-1	NA	CASSVGTRPSNEQFF	TGCGCCAGCAGTGTTGGGACTCGGCCTAGCAATGAGCAGTTCTTC